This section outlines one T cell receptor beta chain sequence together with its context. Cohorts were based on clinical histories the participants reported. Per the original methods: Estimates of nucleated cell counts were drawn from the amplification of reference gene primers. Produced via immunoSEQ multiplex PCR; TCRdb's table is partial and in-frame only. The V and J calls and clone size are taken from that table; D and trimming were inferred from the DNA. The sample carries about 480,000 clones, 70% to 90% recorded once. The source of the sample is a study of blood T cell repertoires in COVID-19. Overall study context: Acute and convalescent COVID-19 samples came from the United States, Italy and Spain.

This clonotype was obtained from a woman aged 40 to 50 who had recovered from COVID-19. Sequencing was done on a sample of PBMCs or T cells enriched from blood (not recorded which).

CDR3 bases: TGTGCCAGCAGTGAGGGCGGACAGTATAACTATGGCTACACCTTC. As protein: CASSEGGQYNYGYTF. The chain recombines TRBV25-1 with TRBJ1-2; TRBD1 is a possible D gene (6 bases). CDR1 and CDR2 (germline): MGHDK, SYGVNS. The CDR3 length is 15 residues. Trimming stripped 3 bases from V and 1 base from J, with 12 bases between.